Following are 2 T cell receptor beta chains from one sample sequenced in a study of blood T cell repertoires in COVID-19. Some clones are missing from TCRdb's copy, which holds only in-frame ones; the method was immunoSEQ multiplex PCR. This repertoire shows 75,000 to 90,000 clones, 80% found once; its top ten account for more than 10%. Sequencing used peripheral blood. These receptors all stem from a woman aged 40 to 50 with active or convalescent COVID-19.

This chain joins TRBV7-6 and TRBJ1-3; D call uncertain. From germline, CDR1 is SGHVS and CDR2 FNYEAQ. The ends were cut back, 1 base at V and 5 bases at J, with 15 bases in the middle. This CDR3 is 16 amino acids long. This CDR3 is CASSLGARARRNTIYF. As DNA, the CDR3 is TGTGCCAGCAGCTTAGGGGCGCGTGCCAGAAGAAACACCATATATTTT.

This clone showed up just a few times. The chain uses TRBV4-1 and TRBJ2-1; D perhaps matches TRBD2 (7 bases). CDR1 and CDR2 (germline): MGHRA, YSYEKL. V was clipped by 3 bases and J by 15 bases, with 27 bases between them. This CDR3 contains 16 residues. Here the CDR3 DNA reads TGCGCCAGCAGCCATCCCCAGGGGACAACCGGGAGGTATACGTTCTTC. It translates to CASSHPQGTTGRYTFF.